The 30 T cell receptor beta chains below all came from one sample that was sequenced in a study of blood T cells in healthy people across ages. Then a second PCR, running roughly 7 to 11 cycles, was carried out with a sample-barcoded 5' primer and a J-beta primer mix. TCRdb reanalysed the 5' RACE reads using MiXCR and keeps one entry per CDR3 protein. The sample shows some 1,000,000 distinct CDR3 sequences, roughly a quarter of them seen only once. Another study also made use of these data, one on T cells of mothers and their children.

Sequenced material: blood. All receptors come from a girl aged 2-10 years in good health.

This clonotype was counted a few times. The genes are TRBV9 and TRBJ1-1, with no clear D. CDR3 length equals 13 residues. Per the germline V gene, CDR1 is SGDLS and CDR2 is YYNGEE. Trimming pared 7 bases from V and 3 bases from J, leaving 13 bases between. This chain's CDR3 is CASARIVHTEAFF. CDR3 DNA: TGTGCCAGCGCCAGAATCGTCCACACTGAAGCTTTCTTT. The entire variable domain, with the rest obtained from reference TRBV9 and TRBJ1-1, is as follows: DSGVTQTPKHLITATGQRVTLRCSPRSGDLSVYWYQQSLDQGLQFLIQYYNGEERAKGNILERFSAQQFPDLHSELNLSSLELGDSALYFCASARIVHTEAFFGQGTRLTVV.

The rearrangement links TRBV27 to TRBJ2-1, with a tentative D call TRBD2 (5 bases). CDR3 length equals 13 residues. V lost 6 bases, J lost 8 bases, and 14 bases lay in between. The germline V gene has CDR1 MNHEY and CDR2 SMNVEV (reference sequence). The CDR3 nucleotides read TGTGCCAGCAGCCCCTGGGAGTACCATGAGCAGTTCTTC. It codes for CASSPWEYHEQFF.

The J gene is TRBJ1-4, the V gene TRBV19, with D uncertain. Trimming shortened V by 5 bases and J by 3 bases, and 16 bases separated the two germline ends. The CDR3 is 16 residues long. The germline V gene encodes CDR1 LNHDA and CDR2 SQIVND (reference sequence). DNA for the CDR3: TGTGCCAGTAGTCAGAATTCGGTCCGTCCTAATGAAAAACTGTTTTTT. Its translation: CASSQNSVRPNEKLFF.

The chain recombines TRBV6-6 with TRBJ2-7, with 9 nucleotides matching TRBD2. The CDR3 contains 13 residues. Trimming at V came to 5 bases and at J to 6 bases, leaving 5 bases not matched to a gene. The germline V gene encodes CDR1 MNHNY and CDR2 SVGAGI (reference sequence). As DNA, the CDR3 is TGTGCCAGCAGTACTAGCGGGTGGGGCGAGCAGTACTTC. The encoded protein is CASSTSGWGEQYF.

The chain combines TRBV14 with TRBJ2-7; TRBD1 matches at 7 bases. Trimming took 2 bases from V and 3 from J; bases not matched to a gene: 7. Germline V lookup: CDR1 SGHDN, CDR2 FVKESK. This CDR3 is built from 15 residues. CDR3 in DNA: TGTGCCAGCAGCCAATTTCCGGGACAGATCTACGAGCAGTACTTC. Its protein product is CASSQFPGQIYEQYF.

The chain uses TRBV9 and TRBJ2-1; 9 nucleotides agree with TRBD1. V lost 4 bases and J lost 5; bases outside the gene matches: 7. The germline V gene has CDR1 SGDLS and CDR2 YYNGEE. This CDR3 is built from 15 residues. The CDR3 nucleotides are TGTGCCAGCAGCACACAGGGGGCTGAGGACAATGAGCAGTTCTTC. It encodes CASSTQGAEDNEQFF.

Of note for this clonotype: At one end, the junction sequence differs from germline, possibly due to a read error. The chain combines TRBV12-5 with TRBJ2-7, with D perhaps TRBD2 (5 bases). The CDR3 covers 10 residues. Germline assignment: CDR1 LGHNT and CDR2 FRNRAP. This CDR3 is CTSGNYEQYF. The DNA for the CDR3 is TGTACTAGTGGCAATTACGAGCAGTACTTC.

The CDR3 nucleotides read TGTGCCAGCAGTTTTGTTCAGAAAAGAAATGAGCAGTTCTTC. This translates into CASSFVQKRNEQFF. The chain joins TRBV28 to TRBJ2-1; no reliable D call. Germline values: CDR1 MDHEN, CDR2 SYDVKM. V was cut by 3 bases and J by 7 bases, with 13 bases left in between. This CDR3 region has 14 residues.

This clonotype came up a few times. The V gene is TRBV4-2, the J gene TRBJ2-3; D is possibly TRBD2 (6 bases). This CDR3 is built from 15 residues. Germline values: CDR1 LGHNA, CDR2 YNFKEQ. V lost 0 bases, J lost 5 bases, and 12 bases lay in between. As DNA, the CDR3 is TGTGCCAGCAGCCAAGAGGTCCTAGCGAAAGATACGCAGTATTTT. Translation gives CASSQEVLAKDTQYF.

This clonotype has a handful of counts. The V call is TRBV19, the J call TRBJ1-1; possible D gene TRBD1, 6 bases. V was clipped by 7 bases and J by 3 bases, with 15 bases between them. This CDR3 region has 14 residues. Germline CDR1 is LNHDA and CDR2 is SQIVND (reference sequence). The CDR3 sequence: CASIEGEGYTEAFF. CDR3 nucleotides: TGTGCCAGTATCGAGGGGGAGGGGTACACTGAAGCTTTCTTT.

This clonotype was detected a few times. J is TRBJ1-2 and V is TRBV5-1; 7 nucleotides match TRBD1. Trimming removed 4 bases from V and 3 bases from J; junction bases left unmatched: 9. Germline V gives CDR1 SGHRS, CDR2 YFSETQ. This CDR3 region has 15 residues. CDR3 sequence: CASSPLTGKDYGYTF. The CDR3 coding sequence is TGCGCCAGCAGCCCATTGACAGGGAAAGACTATGGCTACACCTTC.

This chain uses TRBV20-1 with TRBJ2-1; D is perhaps TRBD1 or TRBD2 (5 bases each). Matching the DNA end better, TRBJ2-7 makes the J call doubtful. Germline assignment: CDR1 DFQATT and CDR2 SNEGSKA (reference sequence). This CDR3 is 13 amino acids long. The CDR3: CSATPGTDYEQYF. For the CDR3, the DNA is TGCAGTGCCACACCCGGGACCGACTACGAGCAGTACTTC.

This CDR3 reads CSVRRGQETQYF. CDR3 nucleotides: TGCAGCGTACGCCGGGGGCAAGAGACCCAGTACTTC. V is TRBV29-1 and J is TRBJ2-5, with D maybe TRBD2 (6 bases). Between the trimmed V and J ends, which lost 6 bases and 2 bases, there was a span of 10 bases. CDR3 size: 12 residues. The germline V gene has CDR1 SQVTM and CDR2 ANQGSEA.

The rearrangement joins TRBV20-1 to TRBJ2-5, with 10 nucleotides matching TRBD2. The V gene end was trimmed by 2 bases and the J gene end by 4 bases; junction bases not matched to a gene: 7. Germline loops: CDR1 DFQATT, CDR2 SNEGSKA (reference sequence). The CDR3 is 15 amino acids. The CDR3 DNA sequence: TGCAGTGCTAGACCTCTAGCGGGAGTTGGAGAGACCCAGTACTTC. Translation gives CSARPLAGVGETQYF.

In its sample, this clonotype was seen a few times. The chain couples TRBV7-6 to TRBJ2-5, with 12 bases aligning to TRBD2. The closer fit of TRBJ2-7 to the DNA end suggests the J call may be wrong. Germline CDR1 SGHVS, CDR2 FNYEAQ. The CDR3 consists of 15 residues. The CDR3 DNA sequence: TGTGCCAGCAGCTTACTAGCGGGAGGGAACTACGAGCAGTACTTC. Its translation: CASSLLAGGNYEQYF.

The V and J genes are TRBV7-2 and TRBJ2-3; 13 bases match TRBD2. The CDR3 loop spans 18 amino acids. Germline V lookup: CDR1 SGHTA, CDR2 FQGNSA. Germline trimming cut 4 bases from V and 1 base from J; bases unmatched to any gene: 8. The CDR3 nucleotides are TGTGCCAGCAGCTCCTCCGGACTAGCGGGGGCGGGCACAGATACGCAGTATTTT. Encoded protein: CASSSSGLAGAGTDTQYF.

Points on this clonotype: At one of its ends the junction is not consistent with the germline gene, which may arise from a read error. The gene calls are TRBV6-1 and TRBJ1-2; D may be TRBD1 (6 bases). This CDR3 region has 16 residues. Germline CDR1 is MNHNS and CDR2 is SASEGT. CDR3 coding DNA: TGTGCCAGTAGTGCGCCTGGACAGCAACTTTTCTATGGCTACACCTTC. This codes for CASSAPGQQLFYGYTF.

About this clonotype itself: A junction end diverges from the germline sequence, so it may reflect a read error. The V gene is TRBV9, the J gene TRBJ2-5; perhaps D is TRBD1 or TRBD2 (6 bases each). Germline V gene data show CDR1 as SGDLS and CDR2 as YYNGEE. The CDR3 runs to 16 residues. The CDR3 DNA reads as TGTGCCAGCAGCGTGGGGCCGACTAGGGGACAAGAGTCCCAGTACTTC. It is translated as CASSVGPTRGQESQYF.

This clonotype was detected once. This chain uses TRBV12-5 with TRBJ1-1; possible D gene TRBD1, 5 bases. Germline V lookup: CDR1 LGHNT, CDR2 FRNRAP. This CDR3 has 14 amino acids. Trimming took off 3 bases at V and 0 bases at J, with 8 bases between the two ends. The CDR3 sequence is CASGFGAVNTEAFF. The CDR3 DNA reads as TGTGCTAGTGGTTTTGGGGCGGTGAACACTGAAGCTTTCTTT. Variable domain in full (rest from reference TRBV12-5 and TRBJ1-1): DARVTQTPRHKVTEMGQEVTMRCQPILGHNTVFWYRQTMMQGLELLAYFRNRAPLDDSGMPKDRFSAEMPDATLATLKIQPSEPRDSAVYFCASGFGAVNTEAFFGQGTRLTVV.

The chain recombines TRBV12-3 or TRBV12-4 with TRBJ1-2; the D gene is possibly TRBD1 (5 bases). This CDR3 comprises 13 residues. With 8 bases removed from V and 4 bases from J, the gap between germline ends came to 14 bases. CDR3 region: CASHGQQAYGYTF. The DNA of the CDR3 is TGTGCCAGCCATGGCCAACAGGCCTATGGCTACACCTTC.

This clonotype has more than one count but fewer than ten. The J gene is TRBJ2-1, the V gene TRBV12-5, with unresolved D. The CDR3 extends over 16 amino acids. The germline V and J ends were trimmed by 0 bases and 3 bases, with 12 bases remaining between them. In germline, CDR1 is LGHNT, CDR2 FRNRAP. This chain's CDR3 is CASGLVWQAGYNEQFF. The CDR3 coding sequence is TGTGCTAGTGGTTTGGTGTGGCAGGCTGGCTACAATGAGCAGTTCTTC.

The genes are TRBV29-1 and TRBJ1-1; D gene uncertain. The CDR3 spans 13 residues. The V and J ends lost 1 base and 5 bases respectively, with 11 bases between them. Germline V CDR1 and CDR2: SQVTM, ANQGSEA. CDR3 residues: CSVEGSGWTEAFF. The CDR3 DNA sequence: TGCAGCGTTGAAGGCAGCGGTTGGACTGAAGCTTTCTTT.

The chain recombines TRBV18 with TRBJ2-3, with D perhaps matching TRBD2 (6 bases). CDR1 KGHSH and CDR2 LQKENI come from the germline V gene. This CDR3 is 15 amino acids long. Trimming took 3 bases from V and 1 from J, leaving 11 bases between them. The CDR3 spells CASSPGWRGTDTQYF. As DNA, the CDR3 is TGTGCCAGCTCACCTGGGTGGAGGGGCACAGATACGCAGTATTTT.

This clonotype was counted only a few times. The chain links TRBV7-9 to TRBJ2-3; D ambiguous. Germline V gene sequence: CDR1 SEHNR, CDR2 FQNEAQ (reference sequence). The CDR3 is 17 residues long. Trimming stripped 1 base from V and 2 bases from J, with 16 bases between. CDR3 amino acids: CASSLVQTLTLTDTQYF. The CDR3 DNA reads as TGTGCCAGCAGCTTAGTTCAGACCTTAACACTCACAGATACGCAGTATTTT. The full variable domain, rest sourced from reference TRBV7-9 and TRBJ2-3, is DTGVSQNPRHKITKRGQNVTFRCDPISEHNRLYWYRQTLGQGPEFLTYFQNEAQLEKSRLLSDRFSAERPKGSFSTLEIQRTEQGDSAMYLCASSLVQTLTLTDTQYFGPGTRLTVL.

This clonotype has just a few counts. The gene calls are TRBV29-1 and TRBJ2-5; 16 nucleotides line up with TRBD2. The J call may not be correct, given that the DNA end is closer to TRBJ2-7. The CDR3 length is 17 residues. Germline CDR1 SQVTM, CDR2 ANQGSEA. CDR3 nucleotide sequence: TGCAGCGTCAAGGGACTAGCGGGAGGGCGGGAATCCTACGAGCAGTACTTC. Translating gives CSVKGLAGGRESYEQYF.

About this clonotype: The junction and the germline gene differ at one end; a read error may be behind it. The V gene is TRBV5-1, the J gene TRBJ2-5; the D gene is possibly TRBD2 (5 bases). This CDR3 is built from 17 residues. The germline V gene encodes CDR1 SGHRS and CDR2 YFSETQ. CDR3 bases: TGCGCCAGCAGCTTGGAAGTGCGGGCGTCCGAAAAAGAGGCCCAGTACTTC. As protein: CASSLEVRASEKEAQYF.

The table lists this clonotype with a few counts. The chain carries TRBV7-8 and TRBJ1-2; the D is unclear. The V and J ends lost 0 bases and 4 bases respectively, with 9 bases between them. The CDR3 is 14 amino acids. The germline V gene has CDR1 SGHVS and CDR2 FQNEAQ. CDR3 region: CASSLAQAGYGYTF. CDR3 DNA: TGTGCCAGCAGCTTAGCGCAGGCTGGCTATGGCTACACCTTC.

This clonotype was found a few times. Being one base from a much bigger clone, this may be a read error. The chain combines TRBV7-2 with TRBJ2-1; no firm D call. The CDR3 is made up of 11 amino acids. CDR1 is SGHTA and CDR2 is FQGNSA in the germline V gene. The CDR3 reads CAGSLANEQFF. CDR3 DNA: TGTGCCGGCAGCTTAGCCAATGAGCAGTTCTTC.

V and J are TRBV5-5 and TRBJ1-2; weak D call: TRBD1 (5 bases). Germline V gene data show CDR1 as SGHKS and CDR2 as YYEKEE (reference sequence). V lost 4 bases and J lost 2, with 12 bases in between. The CDR3 is 14 residues long. The CDR3 loop is CASSADGANYGYTF. The CDR3 DNA follows: TGTGCCAGCAGCGCGGATGGGGCCAACTATGGCTACACCTTC.

The J gene is TRBJ2-1, the V gene TRBV7-2; 9 bases are shared with TRBD2. The trim removed 1 base at V and 10 bases at J, leaving 11 bases unmatched. Germline values: CDR1 SGHTA, CDR2 FQGNSA. The CDR3 loop spans 16 amino acids. Here the CDR3 reads CASSLGASGNGGEQFF. DNA of the CDR3: TGTGCCAGCAGCTTAGGGGCTAGCGGGAATGGGGGCGAGCAGTTCTTC. Looking up the rest from reference TRBV7-2 and TRBJ2-1 gives the full variable domain: GAGVSQSPSNKVTEKGKDVELRCDPISGHTALYWYRQSLGQGLEFLIYFQGNSAPDKSGLPSDRFSAERTGGSVSTLTIQRTQQEDSAVYLCASSLGASGNGGEQFFGPGTRLTVL.